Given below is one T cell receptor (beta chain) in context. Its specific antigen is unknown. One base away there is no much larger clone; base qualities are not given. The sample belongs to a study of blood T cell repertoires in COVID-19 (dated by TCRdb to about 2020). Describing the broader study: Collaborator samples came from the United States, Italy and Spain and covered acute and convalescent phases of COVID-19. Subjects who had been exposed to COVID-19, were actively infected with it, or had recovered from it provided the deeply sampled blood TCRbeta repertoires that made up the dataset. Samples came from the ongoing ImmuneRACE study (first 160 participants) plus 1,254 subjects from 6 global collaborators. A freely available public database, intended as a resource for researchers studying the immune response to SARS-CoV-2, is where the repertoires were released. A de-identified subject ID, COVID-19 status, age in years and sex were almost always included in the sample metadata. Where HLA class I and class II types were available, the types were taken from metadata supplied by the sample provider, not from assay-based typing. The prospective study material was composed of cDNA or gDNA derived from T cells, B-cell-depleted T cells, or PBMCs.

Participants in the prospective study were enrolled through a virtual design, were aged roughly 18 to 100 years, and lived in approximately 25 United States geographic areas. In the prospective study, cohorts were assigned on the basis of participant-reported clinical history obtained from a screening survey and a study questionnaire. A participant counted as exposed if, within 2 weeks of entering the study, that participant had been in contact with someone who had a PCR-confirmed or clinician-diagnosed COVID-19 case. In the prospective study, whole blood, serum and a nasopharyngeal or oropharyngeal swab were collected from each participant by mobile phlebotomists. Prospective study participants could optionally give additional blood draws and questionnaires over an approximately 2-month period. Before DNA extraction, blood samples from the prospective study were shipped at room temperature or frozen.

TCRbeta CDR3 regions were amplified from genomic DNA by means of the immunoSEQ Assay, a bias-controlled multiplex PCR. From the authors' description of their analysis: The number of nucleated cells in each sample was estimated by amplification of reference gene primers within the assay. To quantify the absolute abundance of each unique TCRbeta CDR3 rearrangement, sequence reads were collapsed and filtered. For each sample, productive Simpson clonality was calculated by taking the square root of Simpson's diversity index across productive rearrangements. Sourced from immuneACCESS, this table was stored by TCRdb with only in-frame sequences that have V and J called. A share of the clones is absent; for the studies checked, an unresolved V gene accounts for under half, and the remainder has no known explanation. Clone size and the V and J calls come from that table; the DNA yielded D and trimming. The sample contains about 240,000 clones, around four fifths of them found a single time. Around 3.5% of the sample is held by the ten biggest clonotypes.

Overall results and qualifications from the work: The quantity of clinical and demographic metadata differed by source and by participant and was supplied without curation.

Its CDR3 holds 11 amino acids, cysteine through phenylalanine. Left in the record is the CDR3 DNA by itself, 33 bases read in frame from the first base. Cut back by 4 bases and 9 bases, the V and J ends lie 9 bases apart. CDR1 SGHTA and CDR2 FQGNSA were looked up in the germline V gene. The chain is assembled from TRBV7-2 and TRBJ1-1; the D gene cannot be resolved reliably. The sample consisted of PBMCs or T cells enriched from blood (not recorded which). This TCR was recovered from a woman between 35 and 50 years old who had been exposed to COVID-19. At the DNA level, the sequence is TGTGCCAGCAGCTCCCAAGCTAAAGCTTTCTTT. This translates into CASSSQAKAFF. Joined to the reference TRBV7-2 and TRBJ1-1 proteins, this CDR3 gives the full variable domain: GAGVSQSPSNKVTEKGKDVELRCDPISGHTALYWYRQSLGQGLEFLIYFQGNSAPDKSGLPSDRFSAERTGGSVSTLTIQRTQQEDSAVYLCASSSQAKAFFGQGTRLTVV.